These 26 T cell receptor beta chains came from one sample sequenced in a study of blood T cells in healthy people across ages. Primers used in a second PCR of roughly 6 to 11 cycles were a sample-barcoded 5' primer and a J-beta primer mix. TCRdb redid the calling of the 5' RACE reads with MiXCR, one entry per CDR3 protein. The sample holds some 800,000 distinct CDR3 sequences, 20% to 25% seen once. The same data also contributed to another study, on T cells of mothers and their children.

Material for sequencing was blood. The origin of the receptors is a boy aged 5-17 years in good health.

Regarding this clonotype: This may be a read error: a much more frequent sequence differs by one nucleotide. The chain has TRBV7-2 and TRBJ2-1, with D hard to call. CDR3 length equals 12 residues. Trimming pared 1 base from V and 8 bases from J, leaving 6 bases between. The V gene's germline CDR1 is SGHTA and CDR2 FQGNSA. The CDR3 DNA reads TGTGCCAGCAGCTTAGTCTGGGATGAGCAGTTCTTC. It specifies CASSLVWDEQFF.

The chain links TRBV13 to TRBJ2-1, with 11 bases fitting TRBD2. The CDR3 is 19 amino acids. V shed 6 bases, J shed 9 bases, and the junction held 22 bases outside the gene matches. Germline-derived CDR1 and CDR2 are PRHDT and FYEKMQ (reference sequence). This chain's CDR3 is CASRRGGTSGLIYNSEQFF. CDR3 nucleotide sequence: TGTGCCAGCAGACGGGGGGGGACTAGCGGCCTCATCTACAATAGTGAGCAGTTCTTC.

The table lists this clonotype with many counts. The V gene is TRBV29-1, the J gene TRBJ1-2; 9 positions agree with TRBD1. The V gene's germline CDR1 is SQVTM and CDR2 ANQGSEA. This CDR3 has 13 residues. V gave up 4 bases and J gave up 3 bases; unmatched junction bases: 3. CDR3 coding DNA: TGCAGCGTTGCCACAGGGGGCGACTATGGCTACACCTTC. Translating gives CSVATGGDYGYTF.

This clonotype has only a few counts. The J gene is TRBJ2-5, the V gene TRBV5-6, with 11 nucleotides matching TRBD2. The J call is in doubt because the DNA end fits TRBJ2-7 better. Germline V gene sequence: CDR1 SGHDT, CDR2 YYEEEE. The CDR3 totals 14 residues. The CDR3 coding sequence is TGTGCCAGCAGCCATGGACTAGCGGGCTACGAGCAGTACTTC. This gives the protein CASSHGLAGYEQYF.

V gene TRBV27 combines with J gene TRBJ1-3; D is perhaps TRBD1 (6 bases). The ends were cut back, 7 bases at V and 3 bases at J, with 22 bases in the middle. The germline gives CDR1 MNHEY, CDR2 SMNVEV (reference sequence). The CDR3 covers 17 residues. The CDR3 loop is CASKPQQGKAHGNTIYF. The CDR3 nucleotides read TGTGCCAGCAAGCCCCAACAGGGAAAGGCCCATGGAAACACCATATATTTT.

The CDR3 sequence: CASSLDRGTVAYEQYF. The CDR3 nucleotides read TGTGCCAGCAGCTTAGATCGGGGGACAGTAGCCTACGAGCAGTACTTC. The chain uses TRBV11-2 and TRBJ2-7; TRBD1 is a possible D gene (7 bases). The CDR3 runs to 16 residues. V was trimmed by 0 bases and J by 2 bases, leaving 14 bases between them. CDR1 is SGHAT and CDR2 is FQNNGV in the germline V gene.

The rearrangement joins TRBV28 to TRBJ2-3; TRBD2 matches at 8 bases. The ends lost 3 bases at V and 0 bases at J; junction bases unmatched: 5. This CDR3 is built from 16 residues. Per the germline V gene, CDR1 is MDHEN and CDR2 is SYDVKM. CDR3 sequence (DNA): TGTGCCAGCAGTTTCGGTAGCGGGGACAGCACAGATACGCAGTATTTT. This codes for CASSFGSGDSTDTQYF.

The table lists this clonotype with a few counts. The chain uses TRBV12-3 or TRBV12-4 and TRBJ2-5; the match to TRBD1 covers 9 bases. This CDR3 has 12 amino acids. V was clipped by 8 bases and J by 5 bases; unmatched bases: 3. Here the CDR3 reads CASLQGAETQYF. The CDR3 DNA reads as TGTGCCAGCCTACAGGGGGCCGAGACCCAGTACTTC.

A few counts support this clonotype. J is TRBJ1-2 and V is TRBV29-1, with 8 bases fitting TRBD1. Germline CDR1 SQVTM, CDR2 ANQGSEA. CDR3 length: 14 amino acids. Trimming removed 4 bases from V and 4 bases from J; junction bases left unmatched: 8. The CDR3 spells CSVARTGLSYGYTF. The CDR3 DNA reads as TGCAGCGTTGCCAGGACAGGGTTGAGCTATGGCTACACCTTC.

CDR3 DNA sequence: TGTGCCAGCAGTTGGGAACAGCGGGGGGGCTTGGAGACCCAGTACTTC. It yields the protein CASSWEQRGGLETQYF. This chain joins TRBV28 and TRBJ2-5; 10 bases fit TRBD2. The CDR3 loop spans 16 amino acids. V was clipped by 4 bases and J by 5 bases; unmatched bases: 10. Germline CDR1 is MDHEN and CDR2 is SYDVKM.

In its sample, this clonotype was seen many times. The genes are TRBV12-3 or TRBV12-4 and TRBJ2-1; perhaps TRBD2 as D (6 bases). CDR3 length: 13 amino acids. With 1 base removed from V and 9 bases from J, the gap between germline ends came to 10 bases. The CDR3 DNA sequence: TGTGCCAGCAGTTTAGGCGGGAATTCTGAGCAGTTCTTC. Encoded protein: CASSLGGNSEQFF.

In this sample, this clonotype turned up a few times. This chain connects TRBV24-1 to TRBJ2-1, with 15 bases matching TRBD2. Trimming removed 3 bases from V and 0 bases from J; junction bases left unmatched: 5. The V gene's germline CDR1 is KGHDR and CDR2 SFDVKD. The CDR3 covers 19 residues. CDR3 sequence (DNA): TGTGCCACCAGTGATCCGGGACTAGCGGGGGGCTACTCCTACAATGAGCAGTTCTTC. This encodes CATSDPGLAGGYSYNEQFF.

This clonotype was seen more than once but under ten times. CDR3 nucleotides: TGTGCCAGCAGACCGAGCGGGCATTCCTCCTACGAGCAGTACTTC. It specifies CASRPSGHSSYEQYF. V and J are TRBV6-2 or TRBV6-3 and TRBJ2-7; D possibly corresponds to TRBD2 (6 bases). Germline values: CDR1 MNHEY, CDR2 SVGEGT. This CDR3 has 15 amino acids. V shed 6 bases and J shed 0 bases, with 15 bases lying between them.

The chain links TRBV4-1 to TRBJ2-3; 7 bases match TRBD2. Losses at the gene ends were 0 bases for V and 2 bases for J; bases not matched to a gene: 11. CDR1 is MGHRA and CDR2 is YSYEKL in the germline V gene. This CDR3 contains 18 residues. The DNA of the CDR3 is TGCGCCAGCAGCCAAGATCTATGGCTAGCGGATTTCACAGATACGCAGTATTTT. This codes for CASSQDLWLADFTDTQYF.

The V and J genes are TRBV20-1 and TRBJ1-5; 9 positions match TRBD1. The V gene end was trimmed by 5 bases and the J gene end by 4 bases; junction bases not matched to a gene: 12. There are 16 residues in the CDR3. CDR1 and CDR2 (germline): DFQATT, SNEGSKA (reference sequence). The CDR3 reads CSARPQQGARNQPQHF. The CDR3 DNA reads as TGCAGTGCTCGGCCCCAACAGGGGGCGCGGAATCAGCCCCAGCATTTT.

This clonotype was counted between two and nine times. The gene calls are TRBV20-1 and TRBJ2-1; 10 bases align to TRBD2. Germline CDR1 and CDR2: DFQATT and SNEGSKA (reference sequence). This CDR3 region has 14 residues. The ends lost 3 bases at V and 4 bases at J; junction bases unmatched: 3. The CDR3 spells CSASGTSVYNEQFF. The CDR3 DNA follows: TGCAGTGCTAGCGGGACTAGCGTATACAATGAGCAGTTCTTC.

For this clonotype: A junction boundary mismatches the germline segment, possibly from a read error. The rearrangement links TRBV4-3 to TRBJ2-7, with 7 bases that match TRBD1. The CDR3 consists of 15 residues. Germline V gives CDR1 LGHNA, CDR2 YSLEER. CDR3 protein: CASSQGRGGSNEQYF. The CDR3 DNA sequence: TGCGCCAGCAGCCAAGGCCGAGGGGGCTCCAACGAGCAGTACTTC.

V is TRBV4-3 and J is TRBJ1-5, with D perhaps TRBD1 (6 bases). The CDR3 length is 15 residues. Germline V lookup: CDR1 LGHNA, CDR2 YSLEER. Trimming shortened V by 3 bases and J by 0 bases, and 9 bases separated the two germline ends. The CDR3 sequence: CASSQDRYSNQPQHF. CDR3 DNA: TGCGCCAGCAGCCAGGACAGATATAGCAATCAGCCCCAGCATTTT.

This chain connects TRBV6-2 or TRBV6-3 to TRBJ2-1, with 9 bases matching TRBD2. CDR3 length: 16 amino acids. Germline values: CDR1 MNHEY, CDR2 SVGEGT. J was trimmed by 6 bases and V by 5 bases; bases with no gene match: 11. The CDR3 nucleotides are TGTGCCAGCAGTCTCCTCGGGACTAGCATCTCCAATGAGCAGTTCTTC. Protein: CASSLLGTSISNEQFF.

V gene TRBV7-3 combines with J gene TRBJ2-3; TRBD2 matches at 11 bases. Germline V CDR1 and CDR2: SGHTA, FQGTGA. This CDR3 has 15 amino acids. V dropped 3 bases and J dropped 3; count of bases not matched to a gene: 2. Here the CDR3 reads CASSFSGRGTDTQYF. The CDR3, as DNA: TGTGCCAGCAGCTTTAGCGGGAGGGGGACAGATACGCAGTATTTT. Together with reference TRBV7-3 and TRBJ2-3, the CDR3 gives the full variable domain: GAGVSQTPSNKVTEKGKYVELRCDPISGHTALYWYRQSLGQGPEFLIYFQGTGAADDSGLPNDRFFAVRPEGSVSTLKIQRTERGDSAVYLCASSFSGRGTDTQYFGPGTRLTVL.

The rearrangement joins TRBV4-3 to TRBJ2-7; D gene uncertain. TRBJ2-1 matches the DNA end more closely, so the J call is doubtful. Looked up from germline, CDR1 is LGHNA and CDR2 is YSLEER. This CDR3 is 18 amino acids long. The CDR3 nucleotides are TGCGCCAGCAGCCAAGATCGTGGGAAAGGCGGAACCTACAATGAGCAGTTCTTC. Translating gives CASSQDRGKGGTYNEQFF.

This clonotype has more than one count but fewer than ten. The chain links TRBV12-3 or TRBV12-4 to TRBJ2-5; D might be TRBD1 (6 bases). V shed 6 bases and J shed 1 base, with 9 bases lying between them. The CDR3 is made up of 13 amino acids. Written as DNA, the CDR3 is TGTGCCAGCAGGGCGGACAGCCAAGAGACCCAGTACTTC. Amino acid sequence: CASRADSQETQYF.

The rearrangement links TRBV2 to TRBJ2-5; TRBD2 matches 13 bases. The J call may be mistaken, given a closer DNA end match to TRBJ2-1. Germline loops: CDR1 SNHLY, CDR2 FYNNEI. CDR3 length equals 15 residues. DNA for the CDR3: TGTGCCAGCAGCGGAACTAGCGGGGGGGCAGTGGAGCAGTTCTTC. It specifies CASSGTSGGAVEQFF.

The chain couples TRBV7-8 to TRBJ2-7; TRBD1 matches at 9 bases. Germline CDR1 SGHVS, CDR2 FQNEAQ. CDR3 length: 14 amino acids. The V gene end was trimmed by 4 bases and the J gene end by 11 bases; junction bases not matched to a gene: 12. The CDR3 DNA sequence: TGTGCCAGCAGCTCAACAGACAGGGGGTTGGATGAGTACTTC. Protein: CASSSTDRGLDEYF.

This clonotype was seen more than once but under ten times. The junction does not match germline at one end; this may be a read error. The J gene is TRBJ2-5, the V gene TRBV7-7; 9 positions agree with TRBD1. The tail of the sequence fits TRBJ2-7 better, so the J call may be wrong. The CDR3 sequence is 15 residues long. Per germline, CDR1 SSHAT and CDR2 FNYEAQ (reference sequence). The CDR3 coding sequence is TGTGCTAGCAGCGACCGGACAGGGGCTTCGTACGAGCAGTACTTC. Its protein product is CASSDRTGASYEQYF.

In its sample, this clonotype was seen a few times. CDR3 sequence reads: CASSRGGVDQPQHF. CDR3 DNA: TGTGCCAGCAGCCGTGGGGGCGTTGATCAGCCCCAGCATTTT. The chain combines TRBV28 with TRBJ1-5, with D maybe TRBD1 (6 bases). The CDR3 loop spans 14 amino acids. Germline assignment: CDR1 MDHEN and CDR2 SYDVKM. The ends were cut back, 6 bases at V and 5 bases at J, with 14 bases in the middle.